Shown below are 8 T cell receptor beta chains from a single sample sequenced in a study of T cell responses to AZD1222 COVID-19 vaccine. Clones were sequenced by immunoSEQ multiplex PCR, and TCRdb holds only the in-frame ones, with some missing. The sample holds roughly 100,000 clones, around 95% seen once. The source was peripheral blood, collected on day 0 of AZD1222 vaccination. The receptors shown here come from an adult in good health.

This chain joins TRBV6-1 and TRBJ2-7; D unresolved. This CDR3 region has 13 residues. CDR1 MNHNS and CDR2 SASEGT come from the germline V gene. V dropped 2 bases and J dropped 2 bases, with 7 bases sitting between them. The CDR3 is CASSESVAYEQYF. CDR3 coding DNA: TGTGCCAGCAGTGAATCCGTTGCCTACGAGCAGTACTTC.

V is TRBV6-5 and J is TRBJ2-6; D ambiguous. The germline V gene has CDR1 MNHEY and CDR2 SVGAGI. The ends were cut back, 7 bases at V and 2 bases at J, with 12 bases in the middle. The CDR3 has 15 residues. CDR3 sequence: CASIRSTAGANVLTF. Written as DNA, the CDR3 is TGTGCCAGCATAAGGTCGACGGCTGGGGCCAACGTCCTGACTTTC.

V gene TRBV7-8 combines with J gene TRBJ1-5; 8 bases align to TRBD1. This CDR3 is built from 16 residues. The germline CDR1 and CDR2 sequences are SGHVS and FQNEAQ. Trimming took 1 base from V and 0 from J; bases not matched to a gene: 2. CDR3 sequence reads: CASSLDRGYSNQPQHF. The CDR3 DNA reads TGTGCCAGCAGCTTAGACAGGGGGTATAGCAATCAGCCCCAGCATTTT.

This sequence joins TRBV5-1 and TRBJ2-3; D possibly uses TRBD1 or TRBD2 (5 bases each). The CDR3 extends over 17 amino acids. Germline-derived CDR1 and CDR2 are SGHRS and YFSETQ. Trimming removed 6 bases from V and 0 bases from J, with 20 bases in between. DNA of the CDR3: TGCGCCAGCAAAAATTACGGCCGGGACGACAGCACAGATACGCAGTATTTT. This translates into CASKNYGRDDSTDTQYF.

The chain recombines TRBV29-1 with TRBJ1-2, with a weak D call TRBD1 (6 bases). The V end was cut by 5 bases, the J end by 4 bases, with 8 bases between. The CDR3 consists of 11 residues. Germline CDR1 reads SQVTM; CDR2 reads ANQGSEA. As DNA, the CDR3 is TGCAGCGTTTCGGACAGCTATGGCTACACCTTC. The encoded protein is CSVSDSYGYTF.

This sequence joins TRBV5-1 and TRBJ1-4, with D possibly being TRBD1 (6 bases). V was shortened by 5 bases and J by 6 bases, with 26 bases between the two germline ends. Germline-derived CDR1 and CDR2 are SGHRS and YFSETQ. The CDR3 is 18 amino acids. CDR3 in DNA: TGCGCCAGCAGACAGACACGGGGCAGGGGAGGGCTTGATGAAAAACTGTTTTTT. The encoded protein is CASRQTRGRGGLDEKLFF. The full variable domain, with the rest looked up from reference TRBV5-1 and TRBJ1-4, is KAGVTQTPRYLIKTRGQQVTLSCSPISGHRSVSWYQQTPGQGLQFLFEYFSETQRNKGNFPGRFSGRQFSNSRSEMNVSTLELGDSALYLCASRQTRGRGGLDEKLFFGSGTQLSVL.

This clone was seen a single time. This chain links TRBV27 with TRBJ2-3; D gene unclear. The CDR3 length is 12 residues. Trimming removed 1 base at V and 4 bases at J, with 3 bases between. Per the germline V gene, CDR1 is MNHEY and CDR2 is SMNVEV (reference sequence). CDR3 DNA sequence: TGTGCCAGCAGTTTATTTGCAGATACGCAGTATTTT. Protein product: CASSLFADTQYF.

The chain uses TRBV28 and TRBJ1-5; no clear D gene. Germline loops: CDR1 MDHEN, CDR2 SYDVKM. Trimming pared 3 bases from V and 3 bases from J, leaving 12 bases between. The CDR3 spans 15 residues. The CDR3 spells CASSFGLVLNQPQHF. The CDR3 coding sequence is TGTGCCAGCAGTTTTGGGCTCGTACTCAATCAGCCCCAGCATTTT. The variable domain in full, completed from reference TRBV28 and TRBJ1-5, reads DVKVTQSSRYLVKRTGEKVFLECVQDMDHENMFWYRQDPGLGLRLIYFSYDVKMKEKGDIPEGYSVSREKKERFSLILESASTNQTSMYLCASSFGLVLNQPQHFGDGTRLSIL.